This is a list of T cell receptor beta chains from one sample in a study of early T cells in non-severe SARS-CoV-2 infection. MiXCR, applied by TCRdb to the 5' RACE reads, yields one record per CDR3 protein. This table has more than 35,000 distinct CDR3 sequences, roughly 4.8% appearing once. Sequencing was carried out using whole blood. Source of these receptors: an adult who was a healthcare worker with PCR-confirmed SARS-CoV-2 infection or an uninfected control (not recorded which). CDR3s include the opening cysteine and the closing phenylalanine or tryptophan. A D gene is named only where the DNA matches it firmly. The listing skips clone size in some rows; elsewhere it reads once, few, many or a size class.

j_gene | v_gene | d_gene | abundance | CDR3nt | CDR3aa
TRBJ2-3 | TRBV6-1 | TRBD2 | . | TGTGCCAGCAGGATGACTAGCGGAGCCACAGATACGCAGTATTTT | CASRMTSGATDTQYF
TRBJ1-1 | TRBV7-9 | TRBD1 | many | TGTGCCAGCAGATCCCGACAGGGTGGGGAGGAAGCTTTCTTT | CASRSRQGGEEAFF
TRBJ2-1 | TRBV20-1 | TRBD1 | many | TGCAGTGCTTCGCAGGACAGGGGCTACAATGAGCAGTTCTTC | CSASQDRGYNEQFF
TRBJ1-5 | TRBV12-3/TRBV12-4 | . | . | TGTGCCAGCAGTTTAGGAGTCCCAACGGGTCAGCCCCAGCATTTT | CASSLGVPTGQPQHF
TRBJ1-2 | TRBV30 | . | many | TGTGCCTGGGACTCTAGTGGCTACACCTTC | CAWDSSGYTF
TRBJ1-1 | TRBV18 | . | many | TGTGCCAGCTCACTCCTAATCGAGAACACTGAAGCTTTCTTT | CASSLLIENTEAFF
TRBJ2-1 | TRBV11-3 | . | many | TGTGCCAGCAGCGCGTCTGGCCCAACCTCCTTCAATGAGCAGTTCTTC | CASSASGPTSFNEQFF
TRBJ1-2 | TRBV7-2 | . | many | TGTGCCAGCAGCTTACAACTTTATGGCTACACCTTC | CASSLQLYGYTF
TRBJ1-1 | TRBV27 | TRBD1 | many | TGTGCCAGCAGTTTCACTGCCAGGGGGGACACTGAAGCTTTCTTT | CASSFTARGDTEAFF
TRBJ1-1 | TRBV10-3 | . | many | TGTGCCATCAGTGACAGGCAAGAAGCTTTCTTT | CAISDRQEAFF
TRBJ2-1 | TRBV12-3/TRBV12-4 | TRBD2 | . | TGTGCCAGCAGGGTACTAGCGGGGGGCGGTAATGAGCAGTTCTTC | CASRVLAGGGNEQFF
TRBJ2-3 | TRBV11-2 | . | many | TGTGCCAGCAGCCCCCAGGGTCCTCAGTATTTT | CASSPQGPQYF
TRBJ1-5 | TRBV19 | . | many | TGTGCCAGTACCCAATTCGGTCAGCCCCAGCATTTT | CASTQFGQPQHF
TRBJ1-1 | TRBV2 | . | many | TGTGCCAGCAGTGAAGGTCCGGCTGGAGGGACTGAAGCTTTCTTT | CASSEGPAGGTEAFF
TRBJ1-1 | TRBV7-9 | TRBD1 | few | TGTGCCAGCAGCTCCTACAGGGGATCGGATACTGAAGCTTTCTTT | CASSSYRGSDTEAFF
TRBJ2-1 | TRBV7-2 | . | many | TGTGCCAGCACCTCACTTCCATCAGGTGAGCAGTTCTTC | CASTSLPSGEQFF
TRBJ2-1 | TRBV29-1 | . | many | TGCAGCGCCCGGAACAGTTTCGATGAGCAGTTCTTC | CSARNSFDEQFF
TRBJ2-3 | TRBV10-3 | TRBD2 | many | TGTGCCATCACCTCTGATGCGGGGGGTTTTCAAGATACGCAGTATTTT | CAITSDAGGFQDTQYF
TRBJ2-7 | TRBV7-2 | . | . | TGTGCCAGCAGCCCCTTCGGGGCCCAAACCCAAAAATTTTTCTACGAGCAGTACTTC | CASSPFGAQTQKFFYEQYF
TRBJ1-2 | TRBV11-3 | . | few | TGTGCCTTTATCGTAGGGGGTCCAATCTATGGCTACACCTTC | CAFIVGGPIYGYTF
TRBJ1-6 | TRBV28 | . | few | TGTGCCAGCAGTTTACAGAGCTCCTATAATTCACCCCTCCACTTT | CASSLQSSYNSPLHF
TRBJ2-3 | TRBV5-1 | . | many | TGCGCCAGCAGCTTGGCCGGCGGGCAACACACAGATACGCAGTATTTT | CASSLAGGQHTDTQYF
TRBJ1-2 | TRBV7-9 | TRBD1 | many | TGTGCCAGCAGGACCCTCTCCGGGACAGGGCCTTATGGCTACACCTTC | CASRTLSGTGPYGYTF
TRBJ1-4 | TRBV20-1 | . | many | TGCAGTGCTAGCGAGGGAACTAATACGGAAAAACTGTTTTTT | CSASEGTNTEKLFF
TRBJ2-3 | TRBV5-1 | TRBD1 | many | TGCGCCAGCAGCTGGGGACAGGGTTCGAGCACAGATACGCAGTATTTT | CASSWGQGSSTDTQYF
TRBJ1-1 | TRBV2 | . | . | TGTGCCAGCAGTGGACAGCTGAACACTGAAGCTTTCTTT | CASSGQLNTEAFF
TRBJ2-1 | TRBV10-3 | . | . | TGTGCCATCAGGGGGGGAGAAGCGGCCTTCAATGAGCAGTTCTTC | CAIRGGEAAFNEQFF
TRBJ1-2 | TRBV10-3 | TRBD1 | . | TGTGCCATCCGAGGACAGGGGGACTATAATGGCTACACCTTC | CAIRGQGDYNGYTF
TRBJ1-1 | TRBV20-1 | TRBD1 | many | TGCAGTGCCCCGACAGGGAAGAACACTGAAGCTTTCTTT | CSAPTGKNTEAFF
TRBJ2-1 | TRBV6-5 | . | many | TGTGCCAGCAGTTCCAGGGGCTACAATGAGCAGTTCTTC | CASSSRGYNEQFF
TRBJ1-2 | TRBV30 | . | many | TGTGCCTGGACCTCACAGGGAACGGGAGGCTACACCTTC | CAWTSQGTGGYTF
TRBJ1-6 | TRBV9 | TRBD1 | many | TGTGCCAGCAGCGGAGGACAGGGGTATTCACCCCTCCACTTT | CASSGGQGYSPLHF
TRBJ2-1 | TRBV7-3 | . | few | TGTGCCAGCAGCCCCGGTTCCCGAAGCTCCTACAATGAGCAGTTCTTC | CASSPGSRSSYNEQFF
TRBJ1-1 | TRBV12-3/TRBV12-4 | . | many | TGTGCCAGCAGTTTTTCCAGGACCTCTACTGAAGCTTTCTTT | CASSFSRTSTEAFF
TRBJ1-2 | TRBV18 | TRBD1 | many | TGTGCCAGCTCATCCTGGGAGGCAGGGGGCGATGGCTACACCTTC | CASSSWEAGGDGYTF
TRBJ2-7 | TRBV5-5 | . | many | TGTGCCAGCACTCACAGGCACTCCTACGAGCAGTACTTC | CASTHRHSYEQYF
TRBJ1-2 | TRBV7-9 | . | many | TGTGCCAGCAGCTCCCTCCAGTCAACTAACTATGGCTACACCTTC | CASSSLQSTNYGYTF
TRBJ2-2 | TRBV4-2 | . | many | TGTGCCAGCAGCCAAGCAGGGCCCGGGGAGCTGTTTTTT | CASSQAGPGELFF
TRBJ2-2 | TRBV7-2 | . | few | TGTGCCAGCAGCTTCCAGGCGAACACCGGGGAGCTGTTTTTT | CASSFQANTGELFF
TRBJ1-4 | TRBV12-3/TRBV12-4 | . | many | TGTGCCAGCAAGGGCAATGAAAAACTGTTTTTT | CASKGNEKLFF
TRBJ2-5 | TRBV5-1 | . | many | TGCGCCAGCAGCTTTGTCCAAGAGACCCAGTACTTC | CASSFVQETQYF
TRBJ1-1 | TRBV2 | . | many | TGTGCCAGCAGTCCAGGGGAGACAAGGTCAGCAGCTTTCTTT | CASSPGETRSAAFF
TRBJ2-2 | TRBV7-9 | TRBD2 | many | TGTGCCAGCAGCTTAGGGACTAGCGGCGCGAACACCGGGGAGCTGTTTTTT | CASSLGTSGANTGELFF
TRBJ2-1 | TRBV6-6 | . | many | TGTGCCAGCAATCATGGCCCAGGGTTAGGGTACAATGAGCAGTTCTTC | CASNHGPGLGYNEQFF
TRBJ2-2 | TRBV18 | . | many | TGTGCCAGCTCACCTGAGGCAGGGGAGCTGTTTTTT | CASSPEAGELFF
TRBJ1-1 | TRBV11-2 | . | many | TGTGCCAGCAGCTTAACACAGAACACTGAAGCTTTCTTT | CASSLTQNTEAFF
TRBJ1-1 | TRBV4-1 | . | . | TGCGCCAGCAGCCAAGGTTATCGGGGGGTAGAAGCTTTCTTT | CASSQGYRGVEAFF
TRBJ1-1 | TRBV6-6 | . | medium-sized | TGTGCCAGCAGTTACACCTCACAGGTCTTGAGTACAACTTTCTTT | CASSYTSQVLSTTFF
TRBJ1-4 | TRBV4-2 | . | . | TGTGCCAGCAGCCAAGGCGTTGGCTCAACTAATGAAAAACTGTTTTTT | CASSQGVGSTNEKLFF
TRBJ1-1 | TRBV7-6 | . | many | TGTGCCAGCAGCTTAATGCAGGGTATGAACACTGAAGCTTTCTTT | CASSLMQGMNTEAFF
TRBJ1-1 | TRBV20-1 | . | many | TGCAGTGCTAGGAGGACAGAGTTGGGAGAAGCTTTCTTT | CSARRTELGEAFF
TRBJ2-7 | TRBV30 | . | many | TGTGCCTGGAGTCGGGGCGACGAGCAGTACTTC | CAWSRGDEQYF
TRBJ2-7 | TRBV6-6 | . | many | TGTGCCAGCAGCTCTGACAGGTCCTACGAGCAGTACTTC | CASSSDRSYEQYF
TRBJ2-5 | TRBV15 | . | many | TGTGCCACCAGCAGAGATCTTTCAGGCAAAGAGACCCAGTACTTC | CATSRDLSGKETQYF